These T cell receptor beta chains were read from a single sample in a study of Ad26.COV2.S vaccination and SARS-CoV-2 variants. Here immunoSEQ multiplex PCR was the method, and the copy in TCRdb shows in-frame clones only, minus some. The sample includes hundreds of thousands of clones, around 87% seen only once; the top ten take around 3.6%. The material sequenced was peripheral blood, taken in a trial of Ad26.COV2.S vaccine versus placebo. The origin of the receptors is a person aged 18-60 years who received the Ad26.COV2.S COVID-19 vaccine or a placebo. The CDR3 runs from the conserved cysteine through the conserved F or W. Fields, in order: clone size, V gene, J gene, D gene, CDR3 protein, CDR3 DNA. A D gene is named only where the DNA matches it firmly. A clone size is listed for some rows: how often the clone was seen (once, few, many), or a class if it is expanded.

few	TRBV11-3	TRBJ2-1	TRBD1	CASSGRTGTDNEQFF	TGTGCCAGCAGCGGAAGGACAGGGACCGACAATGAGCAGTTCTTC
NA	TRBV6-1	TRBJ1-1	NA	CASGETANTEAFF	TGTGCCAGCGGTGAGACAGCGAACACTGAAGCTTTCTTT
NA	TRBV19	TRBJ2-7	TRBD1	CASSIEDRGSYEQYF	TGTGCCAGTAGTATAGAAGACAGGGGCTCCTACGAGCAGTACTTC
few	TRBV27	TRBJ1-1	NA	CASSLLGVTTEAFF	TGTGCCAGCAGTTTATTAGGGGTGACCACTGAAGCTTTCTTT
once	TRBV7-9	TRBJ2-7	NA	CASSLDWEGYEQYF	TGTGCCAGCAGCTTAGATTGGGAAGGCTACGAGCAGTACTTC
NA	TRBV5-1	TRBJ2-3	NA	CASRRQADFSTDTQYF	TGCGCCAGCAGGCGGCAGGCGGACTTCAGCACAGATACGCAGTATTTT
NA	TRBV15	TRBJ2-3	TRBD2	CATSRRPSGGVPDTQYF	TGTGCCACCAGCAGACGCCCTAGCGGGGGGGTTCCAGATACGCAGTATTTT
NA	TRBV3-1/TRBV3-2	TRBJ2-2	TRBD1	CASSHRDRAEANTGELFF	TGTGCCAGCAGCCACCGGGACAGAGCCGAAGCGAACACCGGGGAGCTGTTTTTT
NA	TRBV9	TRBJ1-2	NA	CASSGPGHPNYGYTF	TGTGCCAGCAGCGGTCCGGGACACCCTAACTATGGCTACACCTTC
NA	TRBV5-8	TRBJ2-3	TRBD1	CASSSRTGTPTDTQYF	TGTGCCAGCAGCTCCCGGACAGGGACCCCCACAGATACGCAGTATTTT
once	TRBV4-1	TRBJ1-1	NA	CASSQALTLNTEAFF	TGCGCCAGCAGCCAAGCGCTGACACTGAACACTGAAGCTTTCTTT
NA	TRBV7-2	TRBJ1-2	NA	CASSSLGYGYTF	TGTGCCAGCAGCTCCCTGGGCTATGGCTACACCTTC
once	TRBV3-1/TRBV3-2	TRBJ2-5	TRBD1	CASSQAGGFQETQYF	TGTGCCAGCAGCCAGGCAGGGGGCTTCCAAGAGACCCAGTACTTC
NA	TRBV27	TRBJ1-2	NA	CASSGHSGANYGYTF	TGTGCCAGCAGTGGCCACAGCGGAGCTAACTATGGCTACACCTTC
NA	TRBV7-7	TRBJ2-1	NA	CASSLGAGGPYNEQFF	TGTGCTAGCAGCTTAGGGGCTGGGGGTCCCTACAATGAGCAGTTCTTC
NA	TRBV6-5	TRBJ1-5	NA	CASGFDGARQPQHF	TGTGCCAGCGGGTTTGACGGGGCCAGACAGCCCCAGCATTTT
NA	TRBV11-2	TRBJ2-7	NA	CASSSRVLYEQYF	TGTGCCAGCAGCTCCCGGGTCCTGTACGAGCAGTACTTC
NA	TRBV29-1	TRBJ1-3	NA	CSVEDSRSFGNTIYF	TGCAGCGTTGAAGATTCGAGGAGTTTTGGAAACACCATATATTTT
NA	TRBV7-3	TRBJ1-1	TRBD1	CASSLQQGMNTEAFF	TGTGCCAGCAGCTTACAACAGGGGATGAACACTGAAGCTTTCTTT
NA	TRBV11-2	TRBJ1-1	TRBD1	CASSRQGGVGTEAFF	TGTGCCAGCAGCCGCCAGGGGGGGGTGGGCACTGAAGCTTTCTTT
NA	TRBV7-2	TRBJ2-2	TRBD1	CASSSSPTGPTNTGELFF	TGTGCCAGCAGCTCCTCCCCGACAGGGCCGACGAACACCGGGGAGCTGTTTTTT
NA	TRBV4-2	TRBJ1-2	TRBD1	CASSEQGVDYGYTF	TGTGCCAGCAGCGAACAGGGGGTAGACTATGGCTACACCTTC
NA	TRBV6-5	TRBJ1-3	NA	CASSPSEGNTIYF	TGTGCCAGCAGCCCGTCGGAAGGAAACACCATATATTTT
NA	TRBV19	TRBJ1-1	NA	CASSITGALEAFF	TGTGCCAGTAGTATTACGGGGGCCCTTGAAGCTTTCTTT
once	TRBV7-2	TRBJ2-1	TRBD2	CASSPRGLVWGGYNEQFF	TGTGCCAGCAGCCCCCGCGGACTTGTTTGGGGGGGGTACAATGAGCAGTTCTTC
NA	TRBV7-6	TRBJ2-5	NA	CASSLDKGTTVWETQYF	TGTGCCAGCAGCTTAGACAAAGGGACCACCGTCTGGGAGACCCAGTACTTC
NA	TRBV7-3	TRBJ1-6	NA	CASSLMGGDNSPLHF	TGTGCCAGCAGCTTAATGGGGGGGGACAATTCACCCCTCCACTTT
NA	TRBV11-3	TRBJ2-3	NA	CASSRGRGARTDTQYF	TGTGCCAGCAGCCGAGGTCGGGGGGCCAGAACAGATACGCAGTATTTT
NA	TRBV15	TRBJ2-1	NA	CATSRVDNEQFF	TGTGCCACCAGCAGAGTTGACAATGAGCAGTTCTTC
NA	TRBV7-9	TRBJ2-1	TRBD2	CASSLRSGGAWSYNEQFF	TGTGCCAGCAGCTTACGTAGCGGGGGGGCCTGGTCCTACAATGAGCAGTTCTTC
once	TRBV4-1	TRBJ1-1	NA	CASSPGLNTEAFF	TGCGCCAGCAGCCCAGGACTGAACACTGAAGCTTTCTTT
NA	TRBV9	TRBJ1-4	TRBD1	CASSVGAGGWEKLFF	TGTGCCAGCAGCGTAGGTGCAGGGGGATGGGAAAAACTGTTTTTT
few	TRBV27	TRBJ1-2	NA	CASSHRDRRAYGYTF	TGTGCCAGCAGCCACCGGGACCGTAGAGCCTATGGCTACACCTTC
NA	TRBV5-8	TRBJ1-2	NA	CASSFDSPSNYGYTF	TGTGCCAGCAGCTTTGACAGTCCTAGTAACTATGGCTACACCTTC
NA	TRBV5-1	TRBJ2-5	NA	CASSSIGLETQYF	TGCGCCAGCAGCTCTATAGGTTTGGAGACCCAGTACTTC